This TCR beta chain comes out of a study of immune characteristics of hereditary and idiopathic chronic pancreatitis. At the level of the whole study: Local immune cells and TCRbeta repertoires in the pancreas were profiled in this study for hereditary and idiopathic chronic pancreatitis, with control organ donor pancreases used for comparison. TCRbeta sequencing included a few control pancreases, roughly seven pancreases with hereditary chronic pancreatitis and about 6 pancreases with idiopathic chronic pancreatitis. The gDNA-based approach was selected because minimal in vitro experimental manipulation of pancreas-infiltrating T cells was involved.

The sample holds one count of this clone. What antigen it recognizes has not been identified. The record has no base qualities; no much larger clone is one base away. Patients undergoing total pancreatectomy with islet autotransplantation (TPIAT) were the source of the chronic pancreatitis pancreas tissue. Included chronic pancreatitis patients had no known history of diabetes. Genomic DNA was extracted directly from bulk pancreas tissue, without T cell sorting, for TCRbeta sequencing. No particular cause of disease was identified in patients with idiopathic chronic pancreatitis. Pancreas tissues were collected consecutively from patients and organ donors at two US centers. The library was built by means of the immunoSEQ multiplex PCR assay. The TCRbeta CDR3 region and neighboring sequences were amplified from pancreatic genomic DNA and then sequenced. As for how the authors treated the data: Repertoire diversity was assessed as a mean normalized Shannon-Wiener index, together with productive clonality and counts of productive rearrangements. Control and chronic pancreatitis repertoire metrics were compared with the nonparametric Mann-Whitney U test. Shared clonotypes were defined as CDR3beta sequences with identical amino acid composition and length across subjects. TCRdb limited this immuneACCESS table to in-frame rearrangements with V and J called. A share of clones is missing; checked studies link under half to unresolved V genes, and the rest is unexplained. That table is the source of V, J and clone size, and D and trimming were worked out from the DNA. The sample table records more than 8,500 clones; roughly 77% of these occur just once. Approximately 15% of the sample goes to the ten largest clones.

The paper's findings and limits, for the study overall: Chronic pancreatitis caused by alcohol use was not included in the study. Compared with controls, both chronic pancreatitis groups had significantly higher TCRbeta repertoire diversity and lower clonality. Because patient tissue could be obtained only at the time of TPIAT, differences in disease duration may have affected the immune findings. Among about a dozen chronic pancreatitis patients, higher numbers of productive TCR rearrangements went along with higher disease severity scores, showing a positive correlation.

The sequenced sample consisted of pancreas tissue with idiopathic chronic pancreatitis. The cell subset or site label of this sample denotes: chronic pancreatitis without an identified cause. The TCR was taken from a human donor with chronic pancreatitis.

The CDR3 protein sequence reads: CASSLRPGQGAGGANVLTF. The nucleotides are TGTGCCAGCAGCTTAAGACCGGGACAGGGGGCGGGAGGGGCCAACGTCCTGACTTTC. The sequence links TRBV7-8 to TRBJ2-6; 12 nucleotides in the junction match TRBD1. The CDR3 measures 19 amino acids from cysteine to phenylalanine. The retained sequence is limited to the CDR3, 57 bases, with the frame set at the first base. Trimming accounts for 2 bases at V and 4 bases at J, while the number of junction bases matched to no gene is 9. CDR1 SGHVS and CDR2 FQNEAQ were looked up in the germline V gene. Reference TRBV7-8 and TRBJ2-6 genes cover what lies past the CDR3, so the full variable domain is GAGVSQSPRYKVAKRGQDVALRCDPISGHVSLFWYQQALGQGPEFLTYFQNEAQLDKSGLPSDRFFAERPEGSVSTLKIQRTQQEDSAVYLCASSLRPGQGAGGANVLTFGAGSRLTVL.